The present T cell receptor beta chain was sequenced within a study of T cell responses to AZD1222 COVID-19 vaccine. With regard to this clone: Antigen specificity is unknown.

General study findings and limits: It was only after the peak T cell response that any repertoires were sampled.

Assay used: immunoSEQ multiplex PCR; TCRdb lists only in-frame clones, some missing. The data hold tens of thousands of clones, with 80% observed a single time. CDR3 size: 13 residues. In germline, CDR1 is MRHNA, CDR2 SNTAGT. The clonotype originates from an adult in good health. The genes are TRBV6-4 and TRBJ2-7, with 10 bases matching TRBD1. Gene TRBJ2-1 matches the end of the DNA better, so the J call may be wrong. Sample: peripheral blood, taken on day 0 of AZD1222 vaccination. Here the CDR3 reads CASSGGQGGEQFF. The CDR3 DNA reads TGTGCCAGCAGTGGTGGACAGGGGGGTGAGCAGTTCTTC.